Shown below are 19 T cell receptor beta chains from a single sample sequenced in a study of cytomegalovirus exposure and HLA in healthy donors. Primers for the PCR totalled 60 Vbeta and 13 Jbeta. Assay used: immunoSEQ multiplex PCR; TCRdb lists only in-frame clones, some missing. The sample has tens of thousands of clones; about 78% are singletons. The sample consisted of PBMCs. These receptors originate from a man under 40 in good health and CMV-seropositive.

This chain links TRBV2 with TRBJ2-3; D is undetermined. The V gene's germline CDR1 is SNHLY and CDR2 FYNNEI. The CDR3 spans 12 residues. V was trimmed by 8 bases and J by 6 bases, leaving 12 bases between them. CDR3 amino acids: CASGRLEDTQYF. The CDR3 DNA reads as TGTGCCAGCGGTCGGCTGGAGGATACGCAGTATTTT.

The chain uses TRBV28 and TRBJ1-4; D call uncertain. Germline CDR1 is MDHEN and CDR2 is SYDVKM. This CDR3 has 13 amino acids. V shed 6 bases and J shed 7 bases, with 12 bases lying between them. The CDR3 DNA is TGTGCCAGCAGGTCCTTACAGCCTGAAAAACTGTTTTTT. This sequence encodes CASRSLQPEKLFF.

The V and J genes are TRBV18 and TRBJ1-1, with TRBD1 matching over 7 bases. V was clipped by 2 bases and J by 5 bases; unmatched bases: 8. The CDR3 has 15 amino acids. In germline, CDR1 is KGHSH, CDR2 LQKENI. The CDR3 is CASSPGQVGKTEAFF. In nucleotides, the CDR3 is TGTGCCAGCTCACCAGGACAGGTCGGGAAGACTGAAGCTTTCTTT.

The chain couples TRBV5-1 to TRBJ2-2; 11 nucleotides line up with TRBD2. CDR1 SGHRS and CDR2 YFSETQ come from the germline V gene. Losses at the gene ends were 0 bases for V and 4 bases for J; bases not matched to a gene: 5. This CDR3 is built from 17 residues. Written as DNA, the CDR3 is TGCGCCAGCAGCTTGGCCGTAGCGGGGGGGCCCACCGGGGAGCTGTTTTTT. Translating it yields CASSLAVAGGPTGELFF.

The CDR3: CASSDGAGGTDTQYF. DNA for the CDR3: TGTGCCAGCAGTGACGGGGCGGGGGGCACAGATACGCAGTATTTT. The rearrangement links TRBV6-4 to TRBJ2-3; 7 positions agree with TRBD2. Germline V gene sequence: CDR1 MRHNA, CDR2 SNTAGT. CDR3 length: 15 residues. With V trimmed by 2 bases and J by 1 base, 3 bases remained unmatched.

This clone was seen a handful of times. V and J are TRBV6-5 and TRBJ2-7; 7 positions agree with TRBD2. The CDR3 consists of 13 residues. Germline values: CDR1 MNHEY, CDR2 SVGAGI. The ends lost 7 bases at V and 1 base at J; junction bases unmatched: 4. CDR3 loop: CASTSGGSYEQYF. CDR3 coding DNA: TGTGCCAGCACCTCCGGGGGGTCCTACGAGCAGTACTTC.

V usage is TRBV15 and J usage is TRBJ1-4; D not certain. V was shortened by 0 bases and J by 0 bases, with 8 bases between the two germline ends. In germline, CDR1 is LNHNV, CDR2 YYDKDF (reference sequence). The CDR3 has 16 residues. The CDR3 DNA reads as TGTGCCACCAGCAGAGATGCCCGAGCAACTAATGAAAAACTGTTTTTT. It encodes CATSRDARATNEKLFF.

CDR3 in amino acids: CASSRTGGDGYTF. The CDR3 nucleotides are TGTGCCAGCTCTCGGACAGGGGGCGATGGCTACACCTTC. The chain joins TRBV18 to TRBJ1-2; 11 bases are shared with TRBD1. Germline V lookup: CDR1 KGHSH, CDR2 LQKENI. V dropped 6 bases and J dropped 6; count of bases not matched to a gene: 3. The CDR3 sequence is 13 residues long.

CDR3 sequence: CASSPTRWAPQHF. The DNA of the CDR3 is TGTGCCAGCAGTCCCACGAGATGGGCGCCCCAGCATTTT. The chain employs TRBV27 and TRBJ1-5, with no clear D. V lost 5 bases and J 9 bases, leaving 14 bases between the germline ends. This CDR3 contains 13 residues. CDR1 and CDR2 from the germline V gene are MNHEY and SMNVEV (reference sequence).

The J gene is TRBJ1-2, the V gene TRBV30; D might be TRBD1 (6 bases). Between the trimmed V and J ends, which lost 0 bases and 7 bases, there was a span of 12 bases. Germline CDR1 is GTSNPN and CDR2 is SVGIG (reference sequence). The CDR3 consists of 13 residues. CDR3 protein: CAWSVLQGGGYTF. CDR3 coding DNA: TGTGCCTGGAGTGTATTACAGGGCGGTGGCTACACCTTC.

There are a few counts of this clone. The J gene is TRBJ1-1, the V gene TRBV29-1; a weak D match, TRBD1 (5 bases). Per germline, CDR1 SQVTM and CDR2 ANQGSEA. The ends were cut back, 6 bases at V and 0 bases at J, with 11 bases in the middle. CDR3 size: 13 residues. In DNA, the CDR3 is TGCAGCGTGATAGACAGACTGAACACTGAAGCTTTCTTT. It specifies CSVIDRLNTEAFF.

As for this clone: The junction shows a germline mismatch at one end, possibly a read error. The sample has other DNA sequences that encode this CDR3 too. The V and J genes are TRBV4-1 and TRBJ1-6, with 7 positions matching TRBD1. Germline lookup yields CDR1 MGHRA and CDR2 YSYEKL. The CDR3 consists of 18 residues. Written as DNA, the CDR3 is TGCGCCAGCAGCCAAGTCTCCACAGGGGCCCCGTATAATTCCCCCCTCCACTTT. Its translation: CASSQVSTGAPYNSPLHF.

This clone was seen more than once but under ten times. Other DNA sequences in this specimen translate into the identical CDR3. The rearrangement joins TRBV7-9 to TRBJ1-3; no definite D call. The CDR3 covers 14 residues. V lost 1 base and J lost 1, with 5 bases in between. Germline V gene data show CDR1 as SEHNR and CDR2 as FQNEAQ (reference sequence). The CDR3 nucleotides are TGTGCCAGCAGCTTAGTCCGGTCTGGAAACACCATATATTTT. Amino acids: CASSLVRSGNTIYF. Full variable domain (remainder filled in from reference TRBV7-9 and TRBJ1-3): DTGVSQNPRHKITKRGQNVTFRCDPISEHNRLYWYRQTLGQGPEFLTYFQNEAQLEKSRLLSDRFSAERPKGSFSTLEIQRTEQGDSAMYLCASSLVRSGNTIYFGEGSWLTVV.

The chain has TRBV7-3 and TRBJ2-1, with 7 positions matching TRBD2. The germline gives CDR1 SGHTA, CDR2 FQGTGA. Germline trimming cut 2 bases from V and 3 bases from J; bases unmatched to any gene: 4. This CDR3 spans 15 amino acids. The CDR3: CASSLGGGLYNEQFF. The CDR3, as DNA: TGTGCCAGCAGCTTAGGGGGGGGTCTCTACAATGAGCAGTTCTTC.

The rearrangement links TRBV6-5 to TRBJ2-7; 8 bases align to TRBD1. The V gene end was trimmed by 0 bases and the J gene end by 4 bases; junction bases not matched to a gene: 5. This CDR3 region has 15 residues. Germline CDR1 and CDR2: MNHEY and SVGAGI. The CDR3: CASSYSGQAVYEQYF. The DNA for the CDR3 is TGTGCCAGCAGTTACTCGGGACAGGCAGTTTACGAGCAGTACTTC.

In its sample, this clone was seen a few times. Other DNA sequences within the sample encode an identical CDR3. J is TRBJ1-2 and V is TRBV4-1; 7 bases align to TRBD1. Trimming took 2 bases from V and 2 from J; bases not matched to a gene: 5. Germline V gives CDR1 MGHRA, CDR2 YSYEKL. The CDR3 loop spans 15 amino acids. Here the CDR3 reads CASSQPGQRNYGYTF. CDR3 nucleotides: TGCGCCAGCAGCCAACCGGGACAGAGGAACTATGGCTACACCTTC.

This chain connects TRBV30 to TRBJ1-6; the D gene is possibly TRBD1 (6 bases). Germline loops: CDR1 GTSNPN, CDR2 SVGIG (reference sequence). The CDR3 sequence is 14 residues long. V was clipped by 1 base and J by 6 bases, with 10 bases between them. CDR3 nucleotide sequence: TGTGCCTGGAGTGGAGGGGGTGGTAATTCACCCCTCCACTTT. It yields the protein CAWSGGGGNSPLHF.

Here the CDR3 reads CAWKRGGYTF. CDR3 nucleotide sequence: TGTGCCTGGAAAAGAGGCGGCTACACCTTC. This chain links TRBV30 with TRBJ1-2; D remains ambiguous. This CDR3 spans 10 amino acids. V lost 4 bases and J 8 bases, leaving 8 bases between the germline ends. Germline V gives CDR1 GTSNPN, CDR2 SVGIG (reference sequence).

The chain links TRBV11-3 to TRBJ1-1; a possible D gene is TRBD1 (5 bases). Germline V CDR1 and CDR2: SGHNT, YENEEA. CDR3 length: 13 residues. V dropped 5 bases and J dropped 9 bases, with 16 bases sitting between them. CDR3 protein: CASSPGDSLQAFF. The DNA of the CDR3 is TGTGCCAGCAGCCCCGGAGACAGCTTACAAGCTTTCTTT.